Sequencing of this TCR beta chain was carried out in a study of memory B cells and T cells in multiple sclerosis. Assay: immunoSEQ multiplex PCR; the TCRdb copy retains only in-frame clones and omits some. The sample carries 12,000 or so clones, about 83% recorded once. Findings and limits, study-wide: Clone-set sizes differed between compartments, so shared clonotype counts needed normalization.

Separate sequencing covered autoproliferating (CFSE-dim) and non-proliferating (CFSE-high) T cells from stimulus-free culture. Approximately 5x10^7 CFSE-labeled PBMCs were cultured around 7 days unstimulated, then replicate wells were pooled. PBMCs were labeled with around 0.5 uM CFSE and cultured without exogenous stimuli. Trimming left V 5 bases short and J 1 base short, with 21 bases between. This CDR3 has 18 amino acids. CDR1 is MDHEN and CDR2 is SYDVKM in the germline V gene. With respect to this clone: Its antigen remains unidentified.

The chain links TRBV28 to TRBJ1-5, with D perhaps matching TRBD1 (5 bases). The sequence came from a human donor with multiple sclerosis. Input material: PBMCs from blood kept in culture. The CDR3 DNA reads TGTGCCAGCAGTCTAGAGCGGGGCCAGGGAAGAAGCAATCAGCCCCAGCATTTT. Amino acid sequence: CASSLERGQGRSNQPQHF. The full variable domain, completed using reference TRBV28 and TRBJ1-5, is DVKVTQSSRYLVKRTGEKVFLECVQDMDHENMFWYRQDPGLGLRLIYFSYDVKMKEKGDIPEGYSVSREKKERFSLILESASTNQTSMYLCASSLERGQGRSNQPQHFGDGTRLSIL.